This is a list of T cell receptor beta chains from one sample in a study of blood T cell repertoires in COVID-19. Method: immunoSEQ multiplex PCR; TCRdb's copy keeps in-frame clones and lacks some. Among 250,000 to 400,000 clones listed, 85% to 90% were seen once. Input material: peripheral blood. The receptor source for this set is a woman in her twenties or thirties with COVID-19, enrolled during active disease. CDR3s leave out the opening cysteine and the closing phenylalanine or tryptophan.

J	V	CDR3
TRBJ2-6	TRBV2	ASSVGISGANVLT
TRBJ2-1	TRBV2	ASSDLVHNEQF
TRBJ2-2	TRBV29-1	SVERQTNTGELF
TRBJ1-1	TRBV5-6	ASSLGSQGTEAF
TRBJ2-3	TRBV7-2	ASSLEALGTDTQY
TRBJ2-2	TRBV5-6	ASSPGLAGGTGELF
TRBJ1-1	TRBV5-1	ASSTWQGSGTEAF
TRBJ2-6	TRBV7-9	ASSLVGRVSSGANVLT
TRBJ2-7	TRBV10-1	ASSRTGLSYEQY
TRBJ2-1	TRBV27	ASSLKAGREGLHEQF
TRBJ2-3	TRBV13	ASSQTGDTQY
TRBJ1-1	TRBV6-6	ASSYPQGGGTEAF
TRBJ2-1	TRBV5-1	ASSPLAGGYNEQF
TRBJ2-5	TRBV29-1	SVEIGGAGETQY
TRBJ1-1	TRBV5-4	ASSLNTYTEAF
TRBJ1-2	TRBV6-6	ASSYSRTGGLYGYT
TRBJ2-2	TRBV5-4	ASSWGRTNTGELF
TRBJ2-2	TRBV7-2	ASSIWTQTGELF
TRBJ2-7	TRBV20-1	SASGQGVGEQY
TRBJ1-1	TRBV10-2	ASSGGAAGNTEAF
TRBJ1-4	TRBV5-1	ASSLATGQGWEKLF
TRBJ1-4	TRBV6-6	ASVPGDGPNEKLF
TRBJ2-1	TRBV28	ASSPGSSYNEQF
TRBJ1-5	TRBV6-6	ASSPKIATGGLVYSNQPQH
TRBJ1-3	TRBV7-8	ASSSRDRGGNTIY
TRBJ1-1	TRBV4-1	ASSQGGTGGTEAF
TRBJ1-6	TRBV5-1	ASSNGQGGPSPLH
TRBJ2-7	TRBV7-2	ASSLAIGQGAYEQY
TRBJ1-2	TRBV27	ASSFNGLLANYGYT
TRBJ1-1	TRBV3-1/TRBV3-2	ASSLDTKAF
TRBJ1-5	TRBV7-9	ASSLWTGSNQPQH
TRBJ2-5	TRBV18	ASSPATLPAARETQY
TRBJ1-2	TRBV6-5	ASSRPGTGSRYT
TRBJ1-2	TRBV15	ATSRGNREEYGNGYT
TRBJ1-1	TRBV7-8	ASSLANTNTEAF
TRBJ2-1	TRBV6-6	ASTRPGQGGHEQF
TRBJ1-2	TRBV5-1	ASSFGTPGQGNYGYT
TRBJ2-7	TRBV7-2	ASRTVGGSYEQY
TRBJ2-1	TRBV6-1	ASSERQGSASEQF
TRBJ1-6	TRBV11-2	ASSQQGRESPLH
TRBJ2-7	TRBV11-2	ASSLGLAEIYEQY
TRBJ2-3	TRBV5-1	ASFQGGGTDTQY
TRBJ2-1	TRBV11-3	ASSLGGTSSYNEQF
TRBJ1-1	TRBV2	ASGGQVNEAF